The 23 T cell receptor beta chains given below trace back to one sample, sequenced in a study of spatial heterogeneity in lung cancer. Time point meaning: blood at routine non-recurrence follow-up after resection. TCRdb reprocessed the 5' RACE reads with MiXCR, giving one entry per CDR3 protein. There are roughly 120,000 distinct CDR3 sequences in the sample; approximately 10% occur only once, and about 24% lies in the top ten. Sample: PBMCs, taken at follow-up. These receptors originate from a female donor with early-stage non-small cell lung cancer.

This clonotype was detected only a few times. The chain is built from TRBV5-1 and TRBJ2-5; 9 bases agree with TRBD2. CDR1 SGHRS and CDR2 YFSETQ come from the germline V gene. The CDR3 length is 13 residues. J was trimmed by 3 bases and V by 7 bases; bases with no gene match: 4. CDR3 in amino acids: CASGGLAKETQYF. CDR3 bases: TGCGCCAGCGGTGGACTAGCGAAAGAGACCCAGTACTTC. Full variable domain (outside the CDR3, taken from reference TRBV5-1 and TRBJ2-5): KAGVTQTPRYLIKTRGQQVTLSCSPISGHRSVSWYQQTPGQGLQFLFEYFSETQRNKGNFPGRFSGRQFSNSRSEMNVSTLELGDSALYLCASGGLAKETQYFGPGTRLLVL.

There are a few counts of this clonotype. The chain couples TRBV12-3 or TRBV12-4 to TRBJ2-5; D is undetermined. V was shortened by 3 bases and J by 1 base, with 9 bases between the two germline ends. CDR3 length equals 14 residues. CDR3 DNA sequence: TGTGCCAGCAGTTTCTCGGGTTTCCAAGAGACCCAGTACTTC. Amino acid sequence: CASSFSGFQETQYF.

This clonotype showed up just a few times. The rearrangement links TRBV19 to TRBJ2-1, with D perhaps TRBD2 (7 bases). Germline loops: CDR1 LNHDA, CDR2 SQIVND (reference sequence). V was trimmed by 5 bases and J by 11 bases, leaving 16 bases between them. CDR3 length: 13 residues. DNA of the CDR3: TGTGCCAGTAGTGGGGGGGCCGTTGGCAAGCAGTTCTTC. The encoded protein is CASSGGAVGKQFF.

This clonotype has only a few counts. The DNA for the CDR3 is TGCAGTGCTAGGATGGACACGAACACTGAAGCTTTCTTT. This sequence encodes CSARMDTNTEAFF. The rearrangement joins TRBV20-1 to TRBJ1-1, with D possibly being TRBD1 (5 bases). The CDR3 totals 13 residues. Trimming took 3 bases from V and 1 from J, leaving 9 bases between them. Germline V lookup: CDR1 DFQATT, CDR2 SNEGSKA (reference sequence).

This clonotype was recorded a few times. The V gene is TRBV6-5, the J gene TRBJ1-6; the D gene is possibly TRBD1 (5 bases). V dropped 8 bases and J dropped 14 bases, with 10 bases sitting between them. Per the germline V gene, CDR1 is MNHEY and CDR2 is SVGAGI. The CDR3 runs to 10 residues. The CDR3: CASGEGTLHF. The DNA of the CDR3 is TGTGCCAGCGGGGAGGGGACCCTCCACTTT.

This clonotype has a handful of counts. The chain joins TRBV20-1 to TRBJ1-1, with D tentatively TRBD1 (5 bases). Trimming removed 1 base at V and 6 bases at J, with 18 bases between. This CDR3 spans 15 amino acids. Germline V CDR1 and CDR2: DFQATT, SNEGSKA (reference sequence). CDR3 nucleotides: TGCAGTGCTAGAGGTGGGGCTGGGCTGCCCGCTGAAGCTTTCTTT. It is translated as CSARGGAGLPAEAFF.

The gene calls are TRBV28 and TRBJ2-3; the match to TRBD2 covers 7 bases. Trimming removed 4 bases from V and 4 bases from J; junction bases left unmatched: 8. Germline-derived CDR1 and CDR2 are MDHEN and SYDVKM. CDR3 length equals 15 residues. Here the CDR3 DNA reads TGTGCCAGCAGTTCGGGCGGGAGTAGGGCAGATACGCAGTATTTT. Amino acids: CASSSGGSRADTQYF. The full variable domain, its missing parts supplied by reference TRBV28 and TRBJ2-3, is DVKVTQSSRYLVKRTGEKVFLECVQDMDHENMFWYRQDPGLGLRLIYFSYDVKMKEKGDIPEGYSVSREKKERFSLILESASTNQTSMYLCASSSGGSRADTQYFGPGTRLTVL.

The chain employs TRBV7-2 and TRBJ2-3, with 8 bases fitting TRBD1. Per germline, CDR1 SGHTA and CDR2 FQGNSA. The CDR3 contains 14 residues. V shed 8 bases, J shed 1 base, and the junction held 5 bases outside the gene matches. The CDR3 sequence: CASQQGGGTDTQYF. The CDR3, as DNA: TGTGCCAGCCAACAGGGGGGAGGCACAGATACGCAGTATTTT. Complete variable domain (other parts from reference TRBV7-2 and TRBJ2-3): GAGVSQSPSNKVTEKGKDVELRCDPISGHTALYWYRQSLGQGLEFLIYFQGNSAPDKSGLPSDRFSAERTGGSVSTLTIQRTQQEDSAVYLCASQQGGGTDTQYFGPGTRLTVL.

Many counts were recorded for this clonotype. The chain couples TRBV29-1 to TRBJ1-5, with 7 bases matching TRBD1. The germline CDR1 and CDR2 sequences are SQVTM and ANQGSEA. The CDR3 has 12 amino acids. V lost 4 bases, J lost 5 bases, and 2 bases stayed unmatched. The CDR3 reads CSVGTGDQPQHF. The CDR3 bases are TGCAGCGTTGGGACAGGTGATCAGCCCCAGCATTTT.

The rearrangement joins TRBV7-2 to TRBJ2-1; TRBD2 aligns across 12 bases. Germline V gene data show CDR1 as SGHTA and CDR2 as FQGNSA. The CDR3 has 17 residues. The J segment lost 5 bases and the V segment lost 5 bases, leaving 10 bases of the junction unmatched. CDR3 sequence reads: CASSRLQASGGDNEQFF. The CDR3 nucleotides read TGTGCCAGCAGCCGACTTCAGGCTAGCGGGGGGGACAATGAGCAGTTCTTC.

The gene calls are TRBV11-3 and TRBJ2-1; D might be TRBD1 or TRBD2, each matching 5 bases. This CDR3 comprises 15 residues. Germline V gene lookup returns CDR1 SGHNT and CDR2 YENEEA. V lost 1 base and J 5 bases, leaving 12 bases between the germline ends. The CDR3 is CASSLVGTANNEQFF. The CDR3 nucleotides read TGTGCCAGCAGCTTAGTGGGGACGGCCAACAATGAGCAGTTCTTC.

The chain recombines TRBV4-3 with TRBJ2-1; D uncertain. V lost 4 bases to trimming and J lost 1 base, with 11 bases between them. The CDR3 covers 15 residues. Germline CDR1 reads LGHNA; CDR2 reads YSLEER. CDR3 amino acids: CASSLDKGSYNEQFF. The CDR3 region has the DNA TGCGCCAGCAGCCTCGACAAGGGATCCTACAATGAGCAGTTCTTC.

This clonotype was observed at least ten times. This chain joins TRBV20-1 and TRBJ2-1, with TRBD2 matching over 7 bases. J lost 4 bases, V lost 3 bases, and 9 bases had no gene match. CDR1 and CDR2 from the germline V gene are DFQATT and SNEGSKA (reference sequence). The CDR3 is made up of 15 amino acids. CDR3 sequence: CSASRRERGYNEQFF. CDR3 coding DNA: TGCAGTGCTAGTAGGCGGGAGAGGGGTTACAATGAGCAGTTCTTC.

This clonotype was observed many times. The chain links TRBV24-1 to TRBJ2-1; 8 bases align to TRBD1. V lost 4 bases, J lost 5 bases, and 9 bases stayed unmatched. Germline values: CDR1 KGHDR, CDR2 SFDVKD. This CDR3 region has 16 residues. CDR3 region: CATSEVTGGWNNEQFF. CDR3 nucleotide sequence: TGTGCCACCAGTGAAGTAACAGGGGGATGGAACAATGAGCAGTTCTTC.

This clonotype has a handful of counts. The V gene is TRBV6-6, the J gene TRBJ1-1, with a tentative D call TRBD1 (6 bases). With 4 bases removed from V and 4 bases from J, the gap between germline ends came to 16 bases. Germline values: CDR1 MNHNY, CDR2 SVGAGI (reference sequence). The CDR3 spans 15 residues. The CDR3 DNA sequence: TGTGCCAGCAGTTTCTCAGGGGAAGGGGGCACTGAAGCTTTCTTT. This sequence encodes CASSFSGEGGTEAFF.

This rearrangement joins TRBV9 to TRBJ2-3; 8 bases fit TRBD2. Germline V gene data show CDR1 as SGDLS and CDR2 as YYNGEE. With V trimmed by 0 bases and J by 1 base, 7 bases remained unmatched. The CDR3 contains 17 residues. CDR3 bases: TGTGCCAGCAGCGTAGCGTGGAGAGCGGGGGGCACAGATACGCAGTATTTT. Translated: CASSVAWRAGGTDTQYF.

The CDR3 protein is CASSLSRPGVRDTEAFF. In DNA, the CDR3 is TGTGCCAGCAGTTTATCCCGGCCAGGGGTAAGGGACACTGAAGCTTTCTTT. The J gene is TRBJ1-1, the V gene TRBV28, with TRBD1 as a possible D gene (6 bases). The germline V gene encodes CDR1 MDHEN and CDR2 SYDVKM. The CDR3 sequence is 17 residues long. The V end was cut by 1 base, the J end by 3 bases, with 18 bases between.

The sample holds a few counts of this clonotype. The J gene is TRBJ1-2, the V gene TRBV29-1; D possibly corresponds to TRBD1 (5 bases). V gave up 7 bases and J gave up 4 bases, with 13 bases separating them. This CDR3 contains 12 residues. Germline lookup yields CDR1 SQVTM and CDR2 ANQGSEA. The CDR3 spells CSASQGGYGYTF. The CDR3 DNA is TGCAGCGCTAGTCAGGGAGGCTATGGCTACACCTTC.

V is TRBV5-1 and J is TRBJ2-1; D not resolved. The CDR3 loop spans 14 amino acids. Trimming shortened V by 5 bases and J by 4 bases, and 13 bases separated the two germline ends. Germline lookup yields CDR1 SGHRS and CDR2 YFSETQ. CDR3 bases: TGCGCCAGCAGTATCAGGCATCCGTACAATGAGCAGTTCTTC. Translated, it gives CASSIRHPYNEQFF.

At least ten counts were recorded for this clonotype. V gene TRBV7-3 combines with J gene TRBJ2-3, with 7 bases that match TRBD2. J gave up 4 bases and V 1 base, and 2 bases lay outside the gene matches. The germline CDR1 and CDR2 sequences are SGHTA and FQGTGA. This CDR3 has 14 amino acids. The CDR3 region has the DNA TGTGCCAGCAGCTTAATCGCGGGAGCAGATACGCAGTATTTT. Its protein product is CASSLIAGADTQYF.

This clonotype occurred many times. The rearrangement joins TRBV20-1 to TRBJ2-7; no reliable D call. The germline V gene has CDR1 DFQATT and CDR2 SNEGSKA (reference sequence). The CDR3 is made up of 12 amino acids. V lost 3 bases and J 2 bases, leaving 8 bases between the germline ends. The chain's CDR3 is CSASQVTYEQYF. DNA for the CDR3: TGCAGTGCTAGCCAGGTCACCTACGAGCAGTACTTC.

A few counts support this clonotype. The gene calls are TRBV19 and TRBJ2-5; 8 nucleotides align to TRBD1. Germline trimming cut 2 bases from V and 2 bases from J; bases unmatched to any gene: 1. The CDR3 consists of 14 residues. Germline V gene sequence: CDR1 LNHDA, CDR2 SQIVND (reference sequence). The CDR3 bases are TGTGCCAGTAGTATAACAGGGGGACAAGAGACCCAGTACTTC. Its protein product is CASSITGGQETQYF.

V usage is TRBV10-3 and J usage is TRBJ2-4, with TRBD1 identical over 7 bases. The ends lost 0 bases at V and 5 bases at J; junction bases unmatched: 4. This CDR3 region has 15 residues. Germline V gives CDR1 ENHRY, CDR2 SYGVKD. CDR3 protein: CAISESGQPENIQYF. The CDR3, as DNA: TGTGCCATCAGTGAGTCGGGACAGCCGGAAAACATTCAGTACTTC.